The T cell receptor beta chain under discussion was sequenced for a study of spatial heterogeneity in lung cancer. On the study more broadly: More than 8.5 raw reads, on average, carried each unique TCR and UMI combination.

This clonotype was observed at least ten times. Via MiXCR, TCRdb re-called the 5' RACE reads, giving one row per CDR3 protein. The table has about 14,000 distinct CDR3 sequences, about 9.5% seen once; the top ten hold 29%. Time point: sample taken at primary tumor resection. TCRs were sequenced from unsorted whole RNA of tumor, nontumor lung or PBMC. The CDR3 consists of 15 residues. Germline lookup yields CDR1 DFQATT and CDR2 SNEGSKA (reference sequence). The J segment lost 6 bases and the V segment lost 4 bases, leaving 7 bases of the junction unmatched. The specimen was PBMCs, collected at surgery. The V gene is TRBV20-1, the J gene TRBJ2-1; 12 nucleotides match TRBD1. This sequence was found in a male donor with early-stage non-small cell lung cancer. This chain's CDR3 is CSATFRDRGLNEQFF. The CDR3 DNA is TGCAGTGCTACTTTCCGGGACAGGGGGCTCAATGAGCAGTTCTTC.